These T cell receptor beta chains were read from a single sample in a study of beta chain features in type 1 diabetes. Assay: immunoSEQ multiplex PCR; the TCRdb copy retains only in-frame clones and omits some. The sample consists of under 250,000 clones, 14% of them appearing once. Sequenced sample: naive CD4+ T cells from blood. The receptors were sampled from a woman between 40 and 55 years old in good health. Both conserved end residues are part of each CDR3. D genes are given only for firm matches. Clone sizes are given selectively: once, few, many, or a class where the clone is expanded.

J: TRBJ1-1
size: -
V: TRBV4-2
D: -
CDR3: CASSQGGPQSNTEAFF
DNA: TGTGCCAGCAGCCAAGGAGGGCCACAGTCCAACACTGAAGCTTTCTTT

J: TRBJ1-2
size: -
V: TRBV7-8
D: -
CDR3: CASSLALRGGYTF
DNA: TGTGCCAGCAGCTTAGCGCTGAGGGGGGGCTACACCTTC

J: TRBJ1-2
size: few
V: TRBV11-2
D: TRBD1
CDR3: CASSLTGVDYTF
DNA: TGTGCCAGCAGCCTAACAGGGGTAGACTACACCTTC

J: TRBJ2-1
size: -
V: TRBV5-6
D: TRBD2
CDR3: CASSLAVAGYNEQFF
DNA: TGTGCCAGCAGCTTGGCTGTAGCGGGGTACAATGAGCAGTTCTTC

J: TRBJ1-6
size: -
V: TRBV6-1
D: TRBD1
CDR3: CASSEKGQGNSPLHF
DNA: TGTGCCAGCAGTGAAAAGGGACAGGGGAATTCACCCCTCCACTTT

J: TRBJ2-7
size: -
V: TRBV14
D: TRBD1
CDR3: CASSVRQGSNYEQYF
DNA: TGTGCCAGCAGCGTAAGACAGGGCTCGAACTACGAGCAGTACTTC

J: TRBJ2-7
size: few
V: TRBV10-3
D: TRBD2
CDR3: CAISDLGEGVGEQYF
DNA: TGTGCCATCAGTGACTTGGGGGAGGGTGTGGGCGAGCAGTACTTC

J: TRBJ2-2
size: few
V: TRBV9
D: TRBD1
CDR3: CASSRSSGQGYTGELFF
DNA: TGTGCCAGCAGCCGTAGTTCGGGACAGGGGTACACCGGGGAGCTGTTTTTT

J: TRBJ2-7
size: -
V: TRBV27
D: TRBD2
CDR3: CASTSRGGGSYEQYF
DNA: TGTGCCAGCACCTCCCGCGGGGGGGGCTCCTACGAGCAGTACTTC

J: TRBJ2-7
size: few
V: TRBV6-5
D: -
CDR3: CASSYSGTATYEQYF
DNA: TGTGCCAGCAGTTACTCGGGTACAGCTACTTACGAGCAGTACTTC

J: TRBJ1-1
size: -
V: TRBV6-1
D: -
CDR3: CASFSDRYTEAFF
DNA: TGTGCCAGCTTCTCTGATCGGTACACTGAAGCTTTCTTT

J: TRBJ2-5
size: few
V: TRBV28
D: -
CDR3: CASSSPPGVTQYF
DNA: TGTGCCAGCAGCTCTCCTCCCGGGGTGACCCAGTACTTC

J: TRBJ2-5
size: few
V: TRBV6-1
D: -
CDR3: CASSAGRETQYF
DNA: TGTGCCAGCAGTGCAGGGCGAGAGACCCAGTACTTC

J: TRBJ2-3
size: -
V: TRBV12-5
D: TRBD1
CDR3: CATRKDRGLVTDTQYF
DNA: TGTGCTACCCGAAAGGACAGGGGGCTTGTGACAGATACGCAGTATTTT

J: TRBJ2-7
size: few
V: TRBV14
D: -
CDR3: CASSQDLGWDTTYEQYF
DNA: TGTGCCAGCAGCCAAGATCTAGGATGGGACACTACCTACGAGCAGTACTTC

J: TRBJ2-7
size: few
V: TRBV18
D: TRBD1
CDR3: CASSSGQGTYEQYF
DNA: TGTGCCAGCTCATCCGGACAGGGAACCTACGAGCAGTACTTC

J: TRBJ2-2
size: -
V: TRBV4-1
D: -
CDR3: CASSQDNYGELFF
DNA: TGCGCCAGCAGCCAAGACAACTACGGGGAGCTGTTTTTT

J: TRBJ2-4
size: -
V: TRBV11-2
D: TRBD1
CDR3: CASRKGQAVNIQYF
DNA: TGTGCCAGCAGAAAGGGACAGGCTGTAAACATTCAGTACTTC

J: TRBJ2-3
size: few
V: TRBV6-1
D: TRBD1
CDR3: CARGQGVADTQYF
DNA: TGTGCCAGGGGACAGGGGGTGGCAGATACGCAGTATTTT

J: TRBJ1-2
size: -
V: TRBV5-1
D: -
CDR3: CASSLEGAGYTF
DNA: TGCGCCAGCAGCTTGGAGGGAGCTGGCTACACCTTC

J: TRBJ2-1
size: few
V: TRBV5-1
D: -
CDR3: CASSSTGSSYNEQFF
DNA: TGCGCCAGCAGCTCCACAGGGTCCTCCTACAATGAGCAGTTCTTC

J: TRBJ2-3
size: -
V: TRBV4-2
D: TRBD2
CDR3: CASSQGVAATSGGAFTDTQYF
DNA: TGTGCCAGCAGCCAAGGGGTCGCGGCGACTAGCGGGGGGGCTTTCACAGATACGCAGTATTTT

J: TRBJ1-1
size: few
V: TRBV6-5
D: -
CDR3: CASRPTGNTEAFF
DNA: TGTGCCAGCAGACCAACCGGGAACACTGAAGCTTTCTTT

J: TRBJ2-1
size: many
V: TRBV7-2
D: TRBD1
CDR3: CASSPRDRDRNEQFF
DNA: TGTGCCAGCAGCCCTAGGGACAGAGACCGTAATGAGCAGTTCTTC

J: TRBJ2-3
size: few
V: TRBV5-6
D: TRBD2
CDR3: CASSLGGRGTDTQYF
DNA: TGTGCCAGCAGCTTAGGCGGGCGGGGGACAGATACGCAGTATTTT

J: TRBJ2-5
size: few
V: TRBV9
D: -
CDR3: CASSVDMRGTWETQYF
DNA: TGTGCCAGCAGCGTAGACATGCGGGGGACATGGGAGACCCAGTACTTC

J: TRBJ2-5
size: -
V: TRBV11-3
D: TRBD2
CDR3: CARSGTSGGTQETQYF
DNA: TGTGCCAGGTCCGGGACTAGCGGGGGGACCCAAGAGACCCAGTACTTC

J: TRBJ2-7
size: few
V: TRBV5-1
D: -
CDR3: CASSLRLLGRDEQYF
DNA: TGCGCCAGCAGCTTGCGGTTGTTGGGCAGGGACGAGCAGTACTTC

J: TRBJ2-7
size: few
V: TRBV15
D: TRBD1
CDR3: CATSRVEGQGTGKQYF
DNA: TGTGCCACCAGCAGAGTGGAGGGACAGGGGACGGGGAAGCAGTACTTC

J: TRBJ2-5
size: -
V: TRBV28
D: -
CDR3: CASSSGGETQYF
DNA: TGTGCCAGCAGCTCGGGCGGGGAGACCCAGTACTTC

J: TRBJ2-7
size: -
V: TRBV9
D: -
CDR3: CASSPQGSGSYEQYF
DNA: TGTGCCAGCAGCCCCCAGGGGTCTGGCTCCTACGAGCAGTACTTC

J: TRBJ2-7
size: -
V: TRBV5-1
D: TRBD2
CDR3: CASSQGLAILSYEQYF
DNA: TGCGCCAGCAGCCAGGGACTAGCGATCCTCTCCTACGAGCAGTACTTC

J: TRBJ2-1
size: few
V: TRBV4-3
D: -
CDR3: CASSRGPEQFF
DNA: TGCGCCAGCAGCCGGGGGCCCGAGCAGTTCTTC